Shown below are 9 T cell receptor beta chains from a single sample sequenced in a study of blood T cell repertoires in COVID-19. Profiling relied on immunoSEQ multiplex PCR, and the TCRdb table lists in-frame clones only, not all of them. The sample includes 200,000 to 250,000 clones, approximately 80% seen only once; the top ten take about 7.4%. Sequenced sample: peripheral blood. Receptor source: a woman in her 50s with acute or convalescent COVID-19.

The V gene is TRBV2, the J gene TRBJ1-5; 7 bases fit TRBD1. Germline values: CDR1 SNHLY, CDR2 FYNNEI. The CDR3 covers 15 residues. Germline trimming cut 6 bases from V and 2 bases from J; bases unmatched to any gene: 7. This CDR3 reads CASSESGQRNQPQHF. In DNA form, the CDR3 reads TGTGCCAGCAGCGAATCGGGACAGCGCAATCAGCCCCAGCATTTT. Full variable domain (missing parts from reference TRBV2 and TRBJ1-5): EPEVTQTPSHQVTQMGQEVILRCVPISNHLYFYWYRQILGQKVEFLVSFYNNEISEKSEIFDDQFSVERPDGSNFTLKIRSTKLEDSAMYFCASSESGQRNQPQHFGDGTRLSIL.

Worth noting for this clone: The sample contains more than one DNA sequence encoding this CDR3. This sequence joins TRBV5-1 and TRBJ1-1, with D perhaps TRBD1 (6 bases). This CDR3 has 14 amino acids. V was trimmed by 3 bases and J by 1 base, leaving 10 bases between them. CDR1 SGHRS and CDR2 YFSETQ come from the germline V gene. CDR3 sequence: CASSSTGWNTEAFF. The CDR3 bases are TGCGCCAGCAGCTCTACAGGGTGGAACACTGAAGCTTTCTTT.

The chain uses TRBV7-9 and TRBJ2-1; 9 bases are shared with TRBD2. V dropped 8 bases and J dropped 4; count of bases not matched to a gene: 9. This CDR3 region has 15 residues. Looked up from germline, CDR1 is SEHNR and CDR2 is FQNEAQ (reference sequence). CDR3 sequence reads: CASSKTSGSYNEQFF. The CDR3 DNA sequence: TGTGCCAGCTCCAAGACTAGCGGAAGTTACAATGAGCAGTTCTTC.

The chain uses TRBV9 and TRBJ1-1, with 7 bases aligning to TRBD1. Germline CDR1 and CDR2: SGDLS and YYNGEE. V shed 4 bases and J 0 bases; nucleotides not matched to a gene: 6. The CDR3 is 15 residues long. CDR3 sequence reads: CASSLRQGVNTEAFF. CDR3 DNA sequence: TGTGCCAGCAGCCTACGACAGGGAGTGAACACTGAAGCTTTCTTT.

The chain links TRBV5-1 to TRBJ2-3; D is possibly TRBD2 (5 bases). V lost 9 bases to trimming and J lost 2 bases, with 13 bases between them. There are 13 residues in the CDR3. Per the germline V gene, CDR1 is SGHRS and CDR2 is YFSETQ. CDR3: CATSSGVTDTQYF. The CDR3 DNA is TGCGCCACCTCGAGCGGTGTCACAGATACGCAGTATTTT.

This chain uses TRBV6-6 with TRBJ2-2; TRBD2 matches 7 bases. Trimming cost V 6 bases and J 2 bases; bases outside gene matches: 9. CDR3 size: 16 residues. In germline, CDR1 is MNHNY, CDR2 SVGAGI (reference sequence). The CDR3 DNA is TGTGCCAGCAGCCCGATTTTGGGACTAAACACCGGGGAGCTGTTTTTT. Translating it yields CASSPILGLNTGELFF.

The gene calls are TRBV28 and TRBJ2-3; 7 nucleotides align to TRBD2. Germline CDR1 is MDHEN and CDR2 is SYDVKM. The CDR3 covers 15 residues. V lost 2 bases and J lost 3; bases outside the gene matches: 5. CDR3 region: CASSLGYGGTDTQYF. CDR3 in DNA: TGTGCCAGCAGTTTAGGCTACGGGGGGACAGATACGCAGTATTTT.

This chain uses TRBV30 with TRBJ1-2; TRBD1 matches 8 bases. The CDR3 contains 15 residues. Germline V gives CDR1 GTSNPN, CDR2 SVGIG (reference sequence). J was trimmed by 6 bases and V by 4 bases; bases with no gene match: 13. This CDR3 reads CAWTGQGKKGDGYTF. DNA for the CDR3: TGTGCCTGGACCGGACAGGGCAAAAAGGGGGATGGCTACACCTTC.

This chain uses TRBV19 with TRBJ2-5; perhaps TRBD2 as D (6 bases). This CDR3 region has 13 residues. V was pared by 3 bases and J by 4 bases, with 9 bases between. Germline V gene data show CDR1 as LNHDA and CDR2 as SQIVND (reference sequence). The CDR3 DNA reads as TGTGCCAGTAGTATTTTTAGCGGAGAGACCCAGTACTTC. Protein product: CASSIFSGETQYF.